Following are 23 T cell receptor beta chains from one sample sequenced in a study of T cells after somatic rescue of genetic block. The method was immunoSEQ multiplex PCR; TCRdb's version includes in-frame clones alone and lacks a portion of them. Of under 15,000 clones in the sample, 73% are singletons; the top ten hold under 25%. Sequenced input: peripheral blood mononuclear cells (PBMCs). These receptors all come from a boy aged 5 to 17.

This clone appeared once. The chain couples TRBV14 to TRBJ2-7; tentatively, D is TRBD1 or TRBD2 (5 bases each). The CDR3 is 16 residues long. Germline CDR1 and CDR2: SGHDN and FVKESK. V shed 3 bases and J shed 2 bases, with 17 bases lying between them. The CDR3 DNA follows: TGTGCCAGCAGCCAGACTACCGGGACGACACCCTACGAGCAGTACTTC. Residues: CASSQTTGTTPYEQYF.

The chain recombines TRBV11-2 with TRBJ1-1; 7 nucleotides line up with TRBD1. The CDR3 loop spans 14 amino acids. Germline values: CDR1 SGHAT, CDR2 FQNNGV. Trimming took 7 bases from V and 1 from J; bases not matched to a gene: 6. CDR3 sequence: CASTPGQSNTEAFF. The DNA of the CDR3 is TGTGCCAGCACCCCGGGACAGTCGAACACTGAAGCTTTCTTT.

The chain uses TRBV14 and TRBJ1-4; TRBD1 might be the D (5 bases). This CDR3 is built from 15 residues. Germline values: CDR1 SGHDN, CDR2 FVKESK. V dropped 1 base and J dropped 12 bases, with 18 bases sitting between them. Here the CDR3 reads CASSQGPRAGLELFF. In DNA, the CDR3 is TGTGCCAGCAGCCAAGGCCCCAGGGCGGGATTGGAACTGTTTTTT.

The chain carries TRBV5-1 and TRBJ1-3; D is possibly TRBD1 (5 bases). Trimming shortened V by 0 bases and J by 2 bases, and 12 bases separated the two germline ends. Per germline, CDR1 SGHRS and CDR2 YFSETQ. This CDR3 spans 16 amino acids. CDR3 protein: CASSLAQGSTGNTIYF. CDR3 DNA sequence: TGCGCCAGCAGCTTGGCGCAGGGATCGACTGGAAACACCATATATTTT.

The rearrangement uses TRBV9 and TRBJ1-3, with TRBD1 matching 7 bases. From germline, CDR1 is SGDLS and CDR2 YYNGEE. With 3 bases clipped from V and 6 bases from J, the junction kept 6 bases outside the gene matches. CDR3 size: 14 residues. For the CDR3, the DNA is TGTGCCAGCAGCGCCCCGGACAGGCCAAACACCATATATTTT. Protein: CASSAPDRPNTIYF.

The CDR3 DNA reads as TGTGCCAGCAGCCAATCAACAGGGGGATTTGGAAACACCATATATTTT. It specifies CASSQSTGGFGNTIYF. V is TRBV16 and J is TRBJ1-3; the match to TRBD1 covers 8 bases. This CDR3 has 16 amino acids. V lost 0 bases, J lost 3 bases, and 4 bases stayed unmatched. From germline, CDR1 is KGHSY and CDR2 FQNENV.

This chain uses TRBV4-2 with TRBJ2-5; D gene uncertain. The CDR3 contains 15 residues. Trimming pared 1 base from V and 1 base from J, leaving 10 bases between. Germline lookup yields CDR1 LGHNA and CDR2 YNFKEQ. CDR3 in amino acids: CASSQVLAVQETQYF. For the CDR3, the DNA is TGTGCCAGCAGCCAAGTATTGGCAGTCCAAGAGACCCAGTACTTC.

The rearrangement links TRBV7-2 to TRBJ2-3, with 9 bases lining up with TRBD2. The CDR3 covers 15 residues. The trim removed 6 bases at V and 2 bases at J, leaving 6 bases unmatched. From germline, CDR1 is SGHTA and CDR2 FQGNSA. CDR3 in DNA: TGTGCCAGCAGTCTAGCGGGAATAACCACAGATACGCAGTATTTT. Residues: CASSLAGITTDTQYF.

The chain joins TRBV5-6 to TRBJ2-3; no reliable D call. CDR3 size: 14 residues. Germline V gene sequence: CDR1 SGHDT, CDR2 YYEEEE. The V and J ends lost 2 bases and 4 bases respectively, with 11 bases between them. CDR3 amino acids: CASSFWQPPDTQYF. The CDR3 nucleotides are TGTGCCAGCAGCTTCTGGCAGCCGCCAGATACGCAGTATTTT.

The chain carries TRBV6-1 and TRBJ2-7; D possibly corresponds to TRBD1 (6 bases). The CDR3 sequence is 14 residues long. V lost 2 bases to trimming and J lost 0 bases, with 8 bases between them. Germline V gene sequence: CDR1 MNHNS, CDR2 SASEGT. The CDR3 here is CASSENRVSYEQYF. The DNA for the CDR3 is TGTGCCAGCAGTGAAAACAGGGTCTCCTACGAGCAGTACTTC.

V is TRBV6-5 and J is TRBJ2-6; D uncertain. Germline V gene data show CDR1 as MNHEY and CDR2 as SVGAGI. The CDR3 totals 13 residues. V was pared by 4 bases and J by 8 bases, with 9 bases between. The CDR3 region is CASSFHATNVLTF. In DNA form, the CDR3 reads TGTGCCAGCAGTTTTCACGCCACCAACGTCCTGACTTTC.

The rearrangement joins TRBV9 to TRBJ2-1; TRBD2 agrees at 9 bases. CDR1 is SGDLS and CDR2 is YYNGEE in the germline V gene. The junction had 3 bases not matched to a gene; V was cut back by 2 bases and J by 0 bases. The CDR3 has 16 amino acids. CDR3 sequence (DNA): TGTGCCAGCAGCGTCGTAGCGGGGGCCTCCTACAATGAGCAGTTCTTC. Its protein product is CASSVVAGASYNEQFF.

The V gene is TRBV18, the J gene TRBJ1-3; TRBD1 is a possible D gene (6 bases). This CDR3 spans 16 amino acids. Trimming took 2 bases from V and 0 from J, leaving 11 bases between them. The V gene's germline CDR1 is KGHSH and CDR2 LQKENI. The CDR3 bases are TGTGCCAGCTCACCATTAACAGGGTTCTCTGGAAACACCATATATTTT. Translated, it gives CASSPLTGFSGNTIYF.

The V gene is TRBV27, the J gene TRBJ2-3; 9 bases map to TRBD2. CDR1 and CDR2 from the germline V gene are MNHEY and SMNVEV (reference sequence). Trimming removed 0 bases from V and 5 bases from J; junction bases left unmatched: 6. The CDR3 sequence is 16 residues long. The CDR3 sequence: CASSLSVAGVIDTQYF. The CDR3 bases are TGTGCCAGCAGTTTATCTGTAGCGGGAGTAATAGATACGCAGTATTTT.

The genes are TRBV7-8 and TRBJ2-3; 7 bases fit TRBD2. CDR1 and CDR2 (germline): SGHVS, FQNEAQ. Trimming took 7 bases from V and 1 from J; bases not matched to a gene: 11. CDR3 length equals 16 residues. The CDR3 here is CASNRLAAERTDTQYF. Written as DNA, the CDR3 is TGTGCCAGCAACCGACTAGCAGCTGAGCGCACAGATACGCAGTATTTT.

The chain uses TRBV28 and TRBJ1-2, with D unresolved. Trimming stripped 4 bases from V and 2 bases from J, with 5 bases between. CDR3 size: 12 residues. Germline V gene lookup returns CDR1 MDHEN and CDR2 SYDVKM. The CDR3 sequence is CASSSGNYGYTF. The CDR3 coding sequence is TGTGCCAGCAGTTCGGGGAACTATGGCTACACCTTC.

A few counts support this clone. The rearrangement uses TRBV27 and TRBJ2-1; 7 bases align to TRBD2. The CDR3 is made up of 16 amino acids. Germline assignment: CDR1 MNHEY and CDR2 SMNVEV (reference sequence). Trimming removed 2 bases from V and 5 bases from J; junction bases left unmatched: 9. The CDR3 loop reads CASSLRERDGDNEQFF. CDR3 DNA: TGTGCCAGCAGTTTAAGGGAGCGGGATGGTGACAATGAGCAGTTCTTC.

The V and J genes are TRBV6-5 and TRBJ1-1, with D possibly matching TRBD1 (5 bases). The CDR3 has 12 amino acids. Germline V CDR1 and CDR2: MNHEY, SVGAGI. V gave up 0 bases and J gave up 7 bases, with 6 bases separating them. CDR3 coding DNA: TGTGCCAGCAGTTACTCGACAGATGAAGCTTTCTTT. Amino acids: CASSYSTDEAFF.

This chain connects TRBV9 to TRBJ2-2; D is perhaps TRBD2 (7 bases). The CDR3 has 17 residues. Germline V lookup: CDR1 SGDLS, CDR2 YYNGEE. Trimming took off 2 bases at V and 3 bases at J, with 17 bases between the two ends. This CDR3 is CASSVVSQGRDTGELFF. CDR3 sequence (DNA): TGTGCCAGCAGCGTTGTCTCTCAGGGGAGGGACACCGGGGAGCTGTTTTTT.

The CDR3 protein is CASSVAANTEAFF. Here the CDR3 DNA reads TGTGCCAGCAGCGTAGCCGCGAACACTGAAGCTTTCTTT. The rearrangement uses TRBV9 and TRBJ1-1; D call uncertain. The CDR3 runs to 13 residues. The ends were cut back, 0 bases at V and 1 base at J, with 4 bases in the middle. Germline assignment: CDR1 SGDLS and CDR2 YYNGEE.

This clone was counted a single time. The V call is TRBV27, the J call TRBJ2-3, with 9 bases aligning to TRBD1. The junction had 5 bases not matched to a gene; V was cut back by 5 bases and J by 5 bases. The CDR3 length is 14 residues. Germline CDR1 and CDR2: MNHEY and SMNVEV (reference sequence). The CDR3 bases are TGTGCCAGCAGTCTAAAGGACAGGGGAGATACGCAGTATTTT. It is translated as CASSLKDRGDTQYF.

This clone was counted only a few times. The chain couples TRBV5-4 to TRBJ1-3; D gene ambiguous. Trimming stripped 3 bases from V and 0 bases from J, with 4 bases between. Germline assignment: CDR1 SGHNT and CDR2 YYREEE (reference sequence). The CDR3 totals 13 residues. The CDR3 loop is CASSWNSGNTIYF. CDR3 sequence (DNA): TGTGCCAGCAGCTGGAACTCTGGAAACACCATATATTTT.

CDR3 region: CASKLRVQGSDTQYF. The CDR3 DNA follows: TGTGCCAGCAAGCTCCGGGTCCAAGGGTCAGATACGCAGTATTTT. The V and J genes are TRBV6-5 and TRBJ2-3; no firm D call. V gave up 7 bases and J gave up 4 bases, with 18 bases separating them. Germline CDR1 reads MNHEY; CDR2 reads SVGAGI. CDR3 length equals 15 residues.